The source of this T cell receptor beta chain is a study of cytomegalovirus exposure and HLA in healthy donors. General study results and limits: Presence/absence analysis assumed near-uniform sequencing depth across donors. The analysis excluded some indistinguishable V segments, including TRBV6-2 and TRBV6-3.

A note on this clone: Its antigen is unidentified.

PCR employed 60 Vbeta and 13 Jbeta primers. Here immunoSEQ multiplex PCR was the method, and the copy in TCRdb shows in-frame clones only, minus some. The sample records about 210,000 clones, 82% being singletons. The CDR3 covers 18 residues. The junction had 12 bases not matched to a gene; V was cut back by 1 base and J by 4 bases. Germline V gives CDR1 SGHRS, CDR2 YFSETQ. This chain uses TRBV5-1 with TRBJ2-2; 8 bases fit TRBD1. Sequenced: PBMCs. This TCR derives from a man aged 40-49 years in good health and CMV-seropositive. The CDR3 DNA reads as TGCGCCAGCAGCTTGCAATGGAGCCAGGGGGCGGGCACCGGGGAGCTGTTTTTT. It codes for CASSLQWSQGAGTGELFF.